The present entry profiles one T cell receptor (beta chain) with its context. Only a few counts were recorded for this clonotype. No antigen is known for it. Base qualities are not provided; no much larger clone lies one nucleotide away. Moderately to severely active disease, a Clinical Activity Score of at least 3, a NOSPECS grade of at least 4, and a duration under 3 months were present in ophthalmopathy patients. Patients with uncontrolled infections, other autoimmune diseases, pregnancy or lactation were excluded. Diagnoses were established on the basis of clinical symptoms, serum thyroxine and TRAb, thyroid ultrasound, and orbital computed tomography. Ficoll-Paque density gradient centrifugation was used to isolate PBMCs from around 9.1 ml of fresh peripheral blood. Total RNA was extracted with Trizol reagent, and quality was checked on an Agilent 2100 Bioanalyzer. This sample is part of a study of T cells in Graves' hyperthyroidism and ophthalmopathy (dated by TCRdb to about 2019). About the full investigation: Peripheral blood was collected at initial diagnosis, before any treatment. According to the paper, TCR Vbeta CDR3 sequencing was carried out on 135 peripheral blood samples, which came from over 40 ophthalmopathy, around 75 hyperthyroidism and roughly 17 progressor patients. Thyroid tissue and blood T-cell repertoires from about 6 Graves' hyperthyroidism patients were also compared in the study. For training and testing, the 100 or so patients in the discovery cohort were randomly divided in a 7:3 ratio. Whether ophthalmopathy could be predicted prospectively was tested in an independent validation cohort made up of some 20 hyperthyroidism patients plus 17 patients who later progressed to ophthalmopathy. Following sampling, methimazole starting at 30 mg daily was given to hyperthyroidism patients, and high-dose intravenous methylprednisolone was given to ophthalmopathy patients. To identify distinguishing TCR V-J signatures, a discovery cohort of around 100 patients was used, comprising 43 with Graves' ophthalmopathy and around 57 with stable Graves' hyperthyroidism.

The paper as a whole reports these results and caveats: No statistical method was used to fix the sample size in advance, and group allocation was not hidden from the investigators. A model built on a 13 V-J signature distinguished ophthalmopathy from stable hyperthyroidism, reaching 87.88% sensitivity and under 84% specificity in cross-validation and 80%/75% in testing. In validation, progression to ophthalmopathy was predicted by the model with around 71% sensitivity and roughly 72% specificity, a median of approximately 6.5 months before onset. Blood samples also contained most of the expanded thyroid clonotypes (frequency above 0.001), which suggests that blood repertoires may reflect thyroid immune responses.

V and J are truncated by 5 bases and 2 bases respectively, leaving an intervening sequence of 18 bases. Including the terminal cysteine and phenylalanine, the CDR3 comprises 16 residues. CDR3 DNA only is kept here, 48 bases in frame from base 1. Per the germline V gene (reference sequence), LNHDA is the CDR1 and SQIVND is the CDR2. The TCR beta CDR3 regions were amplified from RNA transcripts. The TCR CDR3 was subjected to a first round of RT-PCR using the HTBI primer set and the Qiagen OneStep RT-PCR kit. Libraries were constructed in a second round of multiplex PCR, after which size selection and purification were performed. The libraries were sequenced on an Illumina HiSeq2000 using paired-end 100 bp reads. As for the authors' bioinformatics: SOAPnuke was used to process the raw data, with reads discarded if the reads contained adapters or uncalled bases, had a mean Phred below 15, or lacked an exact constant-primer or identifier match. COPE v1.2.5 was used to merge the high-quality paired reads, and each unique nucleotide sequence was defined as a clonotype. MiTCR v1.1 was used to align the clonotypes against IMGT TRBV, TRBD and TRBJ reference segments. Analysis was restricted to V-J combinations with a frequency above 0.0001, which covered approximately 99% of repertoires. A TCS score was defined as the ratio of F50 (clonal expansion) to E x V (chaos), with BLOSUM62-based TCRdist applied between CDR3 peptides within each V-J. Welch's t-statistics and random forest reduced several hundred V-J features to 10 to 15, which were used in a naive Bayes classifier (R e1071). TCRdb reworked the public reads: Q25 trimming with fastp, MiXCR clone assembly, productive beta chains retained. Identical CDR3 proteins give one entry, which carries the most common genes and DNA. TCRdb, not the authors, supplied the V and J calls. Within this sample are around 620,000 distinct CDR3 sequences, with approximately 15% of them counted one time only. The ten top clones hold 7% to 9% of the sample.

The sequencing sample was made of blood. The source is a woman younger than 35 with Graves' ophthalmopathy. This sequence uses TRBV19 and TRBJ2-5, with the D call tentatively TRBD1 or TRBD2, each fitting 5 bases. This receptor carries the CDR3 CASSSIRGPKQETQYF. The sequence in DNA is TGTGCCAGTAGTTCGATCCGGGGACCAAAACAAGAGACCCAGTACTTC.